What follows describes a single TCR beta chain. This sample was taken from a study of cytomegalovirus exposure and HLA in healthy donors. The study ran its PCR with 60 Vbeta and 13 Jbeta primers. Sequenced by immunoSEQ multiplex PCR; TCRdb stores in-frame clones only, minus some. The sample has roughly 100,000 clones; 55% to 80% are singletons. CDR3 size: 14 residues. The junction had 6 bases not matched to a gene; V was cut back by 4 bases and J by 6 bases. From germline, CDR1 is MNHNY and CDR2 SVGAGI (reference sequence). This sequence was found in a human donor in good health. The sample consisted of PBMCs. The chain is built from TRBV6-6 and TRBJ2-1; 7 bases align to TRBD1. The CDR3 DNA reads as TGTGCCAGCAGTTGGCAGGGGGAAGGCAATGAGCAGTTCTTC. This sequence encodes CASSWQGEGNEQFF.